This TCR beta chain is drawn from a study of T cell clonality in common variable immunodeficiency. The CDR3 spans 16 residues. Losses at the gene ends were 1 base for V and 4 bases for J; bases not matched to a gene: 7. Germline V gene sequence: CDR1 LGHDT, CDR2 YNNKEL (reference sequence). Blood samples were heparinized, about 4.5 to 9 ml per donor. This clone was found many times. The antigen remains unidentified. The sequence runs out 3 residues before the end of the CDR3; the remainder is reconstructed from the germline J gene. TCRdb's table, derived via immunoSEQ multiplex PCR, lists solely in-frame clones and lacks some. This sample comprises 30,000 or so clones, none seen once only. Study outcomes and limitations: In common variable immunodeficiency, TCR beta chains reportedly carried fewer deletions and N-nucleotide insertions. Compared with controls, CVID subjects had fewer shared TCRbeta clones. CVID subjects had higher TCRbeta clonality than healthy controls, most marked in about a third.

The V call is TRBV3-1 (or the pseudogene TRBV3-2), the J call TRBJ2-7; 10 positions match TRBD2. Sequenced material: peripheral blood mononuclear cells. The clonotype originates from a person aged 18 to 75 in good health. CDR3 bases read: TGTGCCAGCAGCCAAGGATCTAGCGGGAGATGGTACGAG. Translation: CASSQGSSGRWYE. The whole CDR3 sequence reads CASSQGSSGRWYEQYF.